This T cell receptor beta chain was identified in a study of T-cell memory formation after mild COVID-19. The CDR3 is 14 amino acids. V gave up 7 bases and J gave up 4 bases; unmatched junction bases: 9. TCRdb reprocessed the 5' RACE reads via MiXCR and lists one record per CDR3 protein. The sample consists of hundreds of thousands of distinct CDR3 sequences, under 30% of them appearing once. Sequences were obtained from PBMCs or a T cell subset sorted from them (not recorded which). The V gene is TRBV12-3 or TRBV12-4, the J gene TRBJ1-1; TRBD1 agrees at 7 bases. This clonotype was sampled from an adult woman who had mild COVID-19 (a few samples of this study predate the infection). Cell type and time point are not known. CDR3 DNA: TGTGCCAGCATACAACAGGGGTGGAGCACTGAAGCTTTCTTT. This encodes CASIQQGWSTEAFF.